The 8 T cell receptor beta chains below come from one sample, sequenced in a study of cytomegalovirus exposure and HLA in healthy donors. This PCR relied on a set of 60 Vbeta primers and 13 Jbeta primers. Some clones are missing from TCRdb's copy, which holds only in-frame ones; the method was immunoSEQ multiplex PCR. Of about 120,000 clones in the sample, 81% were seen once. Source material: PBMCs. The receptors here all came from a woman aged 40 to 50 in good health and CMV-seronegative.

The V and J genes are TRBV13 and TRBJ1-2; D may be TRBD1 (6 bases). The germline CDR1 and CDR2 sequences are PRHDT and FYEKMQ (reference sequence). CDR3 length equals 14 residues. V was trimmed by 4 bases and J by 7 bases, leaving 16 bases between them. For the CDR3, the DNA is TGTGCCAGCAGCTCATACAGGGATACTGGTGGCTACACCTTC. Translation: CASSSYRDTGGYTF.

Points on this clone: One junction end disagrees with the germline gene, perhaps due to a read error. This chain links TRBV30 with TRBJ2-7, with D hard to call. The CDR3 extends over 14 amino acids. Germline assignment: CDR1 GTSNPN and CDR2 SVGIG (reference sequence). Here the CDR3 reads CAWSPGPPSFEQYF. The CDR3 region has the DNA TGTGCCTGGAGTCCGGGTCCTCCCTCCTTCGAGCAGTACTTC.

The V and J genes are TRBV10-3 and TRBJ2-2, with TRBD1 identical over 11 bases. Unmatched junction bases numbered 7, after V lost 10 bases and J lost 6 bases. This CDR3 contains 14 residues. Germline V gene lookup returns CDR1 ENHRY and CDR2 SYGVKD. CDR3 DNA sequence: TGTGCCACCATGCAGGGACAGGGGGCCGGGGAGCTGTTTTTT. It encodes CATMQGQGAGELFF.

The chain is built from TRBV5-1 and TRBJ2-2; 15 positions agree with TRBD2. Germline V gene data show CDR1 as SGHRS and CDR2 as YFSETQ. The length of the CDR3 is 20 residues. V dropped 5 bases and J dropped 3; count of bases not matched to a gene: 14. The CDR3 sequence: CASRTQTGTSGGTDTGELFF. In DNA form, the CDR3 reads TGCGCCAGCAGAACTCAAACAGGGACTAGCGGGGGGACGGACACCGGGGAGCTGTTTTTT.

The chain is built from TRBV7-2 and TRBJ1-2, with 7 positions matching TRBD1. The CDR3 consists of 14 residues. V was pared by 1 base and J by 6 bases, with 5 bases of the junction left unmatched. Germline CDR1 is SGHTA and CDR2 is FQGNSA. The CDR3 protein is CASSLGAGGDGYTF. CDR3 nucleotide sequence: TGTGCCAGCAGCTTAGGGGCAGGGGGAGATGGCTACACCTTC.

This clone has a handful of counts. The chain joins TRBV2 to TRBJ1-4; 10 bases match TRBD1. The CDR3 extends over 16 amino acids. Losses at the gene ends were 3 bases for V and 6 bases for J; bases not matched to a gene: 7. Per germline, CDR1 SNHLY and CDR2 FYNNEI. This CDR3 reads CASSDPVGTGDEKLFF. CDR3 DNA: TGTGCCAGCAGTGACCCCGTAGGGACAGGGGATGAAAAACTGTTTTTT.

The chain employs TRBV4-3 and TRBJ2-7, with 10 bases aligning to TRBD2. Germline lookup yields CDR1 LGHNA and CDR2 YSLEER. J was trimmed by 7 bases and V by 0 bases; bases with no gene match: 9. CDR3 length equals 16 residues. CDR3 region: CASSQEGTSAMGEQYF. The CDR3, as DNA: TGCGCCAGCAGCCAAGAAGGGACTAGCGCAATGGGTGAGCAGTACTTC.

V usage is TRBV6-1 and J usage is TRBJ1-1; D gene uncertain. Germline V gene data show CDR1 as MNHNS and CDR2 as SASEGT. Trimming took 4 bases from V and 4 from J, leaving 13 bases between them. CDR3 length equals 14 residues. The CDR3 sequence is CASSASSGGTEAFF. CDR3 DNA: TGTGCCAGCAGTGCCAGCTCTGGAGGCACTGAAGCTTTCTTT.